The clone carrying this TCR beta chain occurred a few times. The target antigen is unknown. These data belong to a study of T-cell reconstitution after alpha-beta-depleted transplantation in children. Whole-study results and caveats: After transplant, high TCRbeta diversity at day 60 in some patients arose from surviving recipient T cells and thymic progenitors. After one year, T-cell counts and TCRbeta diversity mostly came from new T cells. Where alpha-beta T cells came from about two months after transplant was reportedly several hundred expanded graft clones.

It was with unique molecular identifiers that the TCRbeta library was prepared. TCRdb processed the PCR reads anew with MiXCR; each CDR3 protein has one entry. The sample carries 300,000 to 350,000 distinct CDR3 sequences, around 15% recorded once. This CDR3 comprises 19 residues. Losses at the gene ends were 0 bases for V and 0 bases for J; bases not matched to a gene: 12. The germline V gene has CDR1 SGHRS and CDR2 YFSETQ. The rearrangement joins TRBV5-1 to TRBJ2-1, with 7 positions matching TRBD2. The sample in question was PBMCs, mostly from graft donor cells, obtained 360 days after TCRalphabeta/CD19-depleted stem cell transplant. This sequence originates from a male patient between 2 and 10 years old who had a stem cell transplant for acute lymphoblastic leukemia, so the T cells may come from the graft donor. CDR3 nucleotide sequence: TGCGCCAGCAGCTTGGGCGGGCGGGAGTACCCTAGCTCCTACAATGAGCAGTTCTTC. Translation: CASSLGGREYPSSYNEQFF.